This entry features one T cell receptor (beta chain) sequence. The sample belongs to a study of T-cell reconstitution after alpha-beta-depleted transplantation in children. Unique molecular identifiers were built into the TCRbeta library. Using its own MiXCR run on the PCR reads, TCRdb lists one record per CDR3 protein. The sample shows 500,000 to 600,000 distinct CDR3 sequences, about 33% of them seen only once. Trimming removed 6 bases from V and 4 bases from J; junction bases left unmatched: 7. The CDR3 loop spans 16 amino acids. Germline lookup yields CDR1 MNHEY and CDR2 SVGEGT. Sequenced material: PBMCs from the stem cell graft donor, taken from the stem cell graft. The sequence was obtained from a human donor who donated a stem cell graft to a child with aplastic anemia. V usage is TRBV6-2 or TRBV6-3 and J usage is TRBJ2-1; 12 positions match TRBD2. The CDR3 sequence is CASSWSGLAGYNEQFF. CDR3 DNA sequence: TGTGCCAGCAGCTGGTCAGGACTAGCGGGGTACAATGAGCAGTTCTTC.